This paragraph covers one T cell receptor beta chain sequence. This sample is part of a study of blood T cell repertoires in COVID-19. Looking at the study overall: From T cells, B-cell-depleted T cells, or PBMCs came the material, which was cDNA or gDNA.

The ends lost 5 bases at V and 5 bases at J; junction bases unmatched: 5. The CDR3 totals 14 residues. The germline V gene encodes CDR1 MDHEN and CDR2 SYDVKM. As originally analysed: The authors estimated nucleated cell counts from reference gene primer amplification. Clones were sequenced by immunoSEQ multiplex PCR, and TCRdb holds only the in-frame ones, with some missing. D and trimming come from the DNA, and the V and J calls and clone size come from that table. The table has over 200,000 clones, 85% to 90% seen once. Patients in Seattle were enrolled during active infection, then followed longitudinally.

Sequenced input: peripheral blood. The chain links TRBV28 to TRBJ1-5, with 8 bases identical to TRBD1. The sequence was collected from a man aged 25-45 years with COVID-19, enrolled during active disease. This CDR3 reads CASSGTGRHQPQHF. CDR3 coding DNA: TGTGCCAGCAGTGGGACAGGCCGACATCAGCCCCAGCATTTT.